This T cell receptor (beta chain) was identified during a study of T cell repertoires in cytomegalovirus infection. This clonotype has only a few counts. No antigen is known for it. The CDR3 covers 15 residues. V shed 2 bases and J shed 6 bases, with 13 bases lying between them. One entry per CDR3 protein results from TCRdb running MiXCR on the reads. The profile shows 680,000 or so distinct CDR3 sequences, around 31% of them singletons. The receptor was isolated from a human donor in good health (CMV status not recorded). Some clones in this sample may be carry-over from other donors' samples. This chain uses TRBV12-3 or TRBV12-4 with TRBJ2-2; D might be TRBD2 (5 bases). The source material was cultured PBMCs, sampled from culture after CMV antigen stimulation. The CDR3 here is CASSLPGVGAGELFF. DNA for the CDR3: TGTGCCAGCAGTTTACCCGGGGTGGGCGCCGGGGAGCTGTTTTTT.